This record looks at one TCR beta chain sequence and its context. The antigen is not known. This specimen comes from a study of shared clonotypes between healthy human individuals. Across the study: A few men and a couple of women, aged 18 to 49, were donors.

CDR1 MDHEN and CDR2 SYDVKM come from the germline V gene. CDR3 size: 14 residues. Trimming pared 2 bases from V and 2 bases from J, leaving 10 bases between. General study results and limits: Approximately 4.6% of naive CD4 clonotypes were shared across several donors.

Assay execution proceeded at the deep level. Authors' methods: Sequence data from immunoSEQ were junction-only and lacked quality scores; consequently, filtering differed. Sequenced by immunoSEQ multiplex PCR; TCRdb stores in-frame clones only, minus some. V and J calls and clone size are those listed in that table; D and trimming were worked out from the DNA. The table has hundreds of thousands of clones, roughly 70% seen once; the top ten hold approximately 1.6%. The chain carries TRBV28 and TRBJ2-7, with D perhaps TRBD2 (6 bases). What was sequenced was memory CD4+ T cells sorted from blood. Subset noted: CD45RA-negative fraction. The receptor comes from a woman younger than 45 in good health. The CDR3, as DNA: TGTGCCAGCAGTTTAGGCGGGATTGCCTACGAGCAGTACTTC. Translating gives CASSLGGIAYEQYF.